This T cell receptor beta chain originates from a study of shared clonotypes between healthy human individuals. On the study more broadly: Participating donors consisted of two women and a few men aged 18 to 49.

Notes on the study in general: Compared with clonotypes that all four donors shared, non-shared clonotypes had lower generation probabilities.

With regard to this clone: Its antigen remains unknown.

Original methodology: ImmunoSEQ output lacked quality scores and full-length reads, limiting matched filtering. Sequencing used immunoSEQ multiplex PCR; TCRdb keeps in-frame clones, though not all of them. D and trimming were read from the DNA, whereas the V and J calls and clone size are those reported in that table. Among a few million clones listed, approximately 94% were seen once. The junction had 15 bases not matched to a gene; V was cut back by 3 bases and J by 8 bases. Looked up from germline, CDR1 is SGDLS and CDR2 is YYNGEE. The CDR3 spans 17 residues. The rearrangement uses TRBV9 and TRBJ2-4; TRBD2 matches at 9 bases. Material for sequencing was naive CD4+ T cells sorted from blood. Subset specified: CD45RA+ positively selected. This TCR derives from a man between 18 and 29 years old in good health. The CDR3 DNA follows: TGTGCCAGCAGCGGAGGGCGGGAGGGCCAAACACGGGACATTCAGTACTTC. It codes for CASSGGREGQTRDIQYF.